Listed below are T cell receptor beta chains from one sample, sequenced in a study of T cells in localized non-small cell lung cancer. TCRdb's copy holds only in-frame clones and misses some; the assay was immunoSEQ multiplex PCR. The sample has about 26,000 clones, more than 75% seen once. The specimen comprised peripheral blood, sampled before any cancer treatment. Source of these receptors: a woman aged 35-75 years with stage I lung adenocarcinoma. Each CDR3 is given with its conserved first and last residue. Each record gives: CDR3 protein, CDR3 DNA, V gene, D gene, J gene, clone size, CDR3 length. D genes are given only for firm matches. Not every row has a clone size; where given, it reads once, few, many or a size class.

CASSLVGFTNEKLFF TGTGCCAGCAGCTTAGTAGGGTTTACTAATGAAAAACTGTTTTTT TRBV11-2 - TRBJ1-4 - 15
CASAAGLQETQYF TGTGCCAGCGCCGCAGGGCTCCAAGAGACCCAGTACTTC TRBV6-6 - TRBJ2-5 once 13
CASSPAKWATGGNNEQFF TGTGCCAGCTCCCCAGCCAAGTGGGCGACGGGTGGGAACAATGAGCAGTTCTTC TRBV18 - TRBJ2-1 - 18
CASSLAGITYEQYF TGTGCCAGCAGCTTAGCAGGGATCACCTACGAGCAGTACTTC TRBV7-2 - TRBJ2-7 once 14
CASSSNGGHTIQETQYF TGTGCCAGCAGCTCAAACGGGGGACACACAATCCAAGAGACCCAGTACTTC TRBV13 - TRBJ2-5 once 17
CASSHDDSLNTEAFF TGTGCCAGCAGCCATGACGACAGTCTGAACACTGAAGCTTTCTTT TRBV5-4 - TRBJ1-1 - 15
CASSIGQGNEKLFF TGTGCCAGTAGTATTGGGCAGGGTAATGAAAAACTGTTTTTT TRBV19 - TRBJ1-4 - 14
CASSPSPTEGSNQPQHF TGTGCCAGCAGCCCAAGCCCTACAGAAGGCAGCAATCAGCCCCAGCATTTT TRBV5-5 - TRBJ1-5 few 17
CASIMAGGNSPLHF TGTGCCAGCATTATGGCGGGTGGGAATTCACCCCTCCACTTT TRBV25-1 - TRBJ1-6 - 14
CASSLSINTGELFF TGCGCCAGCAGCTTGTCGATAAACACCGGGGAGCTGTTTTTT TRBV5-1 - TRBJ2-2 - 14
CASSKGGQVWWQTQYF TGTGCCAGCAGCAAAGGAGGACAGGTATGGTGGCAGACCCAGTACTTC TRBV21-1 - TRBJ2-5 - 16
CASSLEGGVGYTF TGTGCCAGCAGCTTAGAAGGAGGGGTTGGCTACACCTTC TRBV7-9 - TRBJ1-2 - 13
CASSRRGSYEQYF TGTGCCAGCTCCCGGCGGGGTTCCTACGAGCAGTACTTC TRBV6-5 - TRBJ2-7 - 13
CASSPRGQEKLFF TGTGCCAGTAGTCCAAGGGGGCAAGAAAAACTGTTTTTT TRBV19 TRBD1 TRBJ1-4 - 13
CASSQRAGGAYEQYF TGCGCCAGCAGCCAACGGGCGGGGGGAGCATACGAGCAGTACTTC TRBV4-3 TRBD2 TRBJ2-7 - 15
CASSVGQAVYF TGTGCCAGCAGCGTAGGGCAGGCGGTTTACTTC TRBV5-6 - TRBJ2-5 few 11
CASKVNRGLYGYTF TGTGCCAGCAAAGTAAACAGGGGCCTCTATGGCTACACCTTC TRBV2 TRBD1 TRBJ1-2 - 14
CASSPPRVNYGYTF TGTGCCAGCAGCCCCCCCAGGGTGAACTATGGCTACACCTTC TRBV6-6 - TRBJ1-2 - 14
CASSIVSGQGRETQYF TGTGCCAGTAGTATAGTGAGTGGACAGGGGCGAGAGACCCAGTACTTC TRBV19 TRBD1 TRBJ2-5 - 16
CAWSVTGAEKLFF TGTGCCTGGAGTGTAACCGGGGCTGAAAAACTGTTTTTT TRBV30 - TRBJ1-4 - 13
CASSSTGDQPQHF TGCGCCAGCAGCTCGACAGGGGATCAGCCCCAGCATTTT TRBV5-1 TRBD1 TRBJ1-5 - 13
CASSFRVLTEAFF TGTGCCAGCAGCTTTAGGGTCCTCACTGAAGCTTTCTTT TRBV7-2 - TRBJ1-1 - 13
CASSLEQNNSPLHF TGCGCCAGCAGTTTGGAACAAAATAATTCACCCCTCCACTTT TRBV5-1 - TRBJ1-6 - 14
CAWSYQGTNYGYTF TGTGCCTGGAGTTACCAGGGGACCAACTATGGCTACACCTTC TRBV30 - TRBJ1-2 - 14